The 11 T cell receptor beta chains listed next were all sequenced from one sample in a study of regulatory T cells in long-lasting Graves disease. Researchers made TCR beta libraries by using iRepertoire HTBI primers and running Arm-PCR on CDR3 regions. From the multiplex PCR reads, TCRdb called clonotypes with MiXCR, one entry per CDR3 protein. The sample yields some 560,000 distinct CDR3 sequences, 15% to 20% seen once. Time point indicated: newly diagnosed GD, antithyroid drugs for less than 3 months. From RNA extracted from PBMCs, the TCR library was made. This same sample was also part of a study on T cells in Graves' hyperthyroidism and ophthalmopathy.

The sample was peripheral blood mononuclear cells (PBMCs), taken at new diagnosis, from a patient treated with antithyroid drugs. These receptors originate from a woman aged 35-65 years with Graves disease.

V usage is TRBV2 and J usage is TRBJ1-2; perhaps TRBD1 as D (5 bases). Germline-derived CDR1 and CDR2 are SNHLY and FYNNEI. The CDR3 has 11 residues. Trimming took off 8 bases at V and 7 bases at J, with 11 bases between the two ends. CDR3 loop: CASGDFFGYTF. Written as DNA, the CDR3 is TGTGCCAGCGGGGACTTTTTTGGCTACACCTTC.

This clonotype was picked up many times. The chain is built from TRBV12-3 or TRBV12-4 and TRBJ1-2; the D gene is possibly TRBD1 (6 bases). This CDR3 has 13 amino acids. The V gene lost 5 bases and the J gene lost 3 bases, with 10 bases spanning the gap. The CDR3 loop reads CASSPGQYYGYTF. The CDR3 bases are TGTGCCAGCAGTCCAGGACAGTACTATGGCTACACCTTC.

A few counts support this clonotype. The chain is built from TRBV30 and TRBJ2-7, with TRBD1 matching 12 bases. CDR3 length equals 13 residues. The J segment lost 4 bases and the V segment lost 8 bases, leaving 6 bases of the junction unmatched. Germline V CDR1 and CDR2: GTSNPN, SVGIG (reference sequence). CDR3 sequence reads: CATRDRGRYEQYF. CDR3 coding DNA: TGTGCCACCCGGGACAGGGGGCGTTACGAGCAGTACTTC.

J is TRBJ2-1 and V is TRBV4-1; 9 bases match TRBD2. V lost 1 base to trimming and J lost 3 bases; unmatched junction nucleotides: 1. This CDR3 is built from 15 residues. The germline gives CDR1 MGHRA, CDR2 YSYEKL. CDR3 in DNA: TGCGCCAGCAGCCAAGTAGCGGGGGTCTACAATGAGCAGTTCTTC. As protein: CASSQVAGVYNEQFF.

This clonotype was observed many times. The rearrangement joins TRBV5-1 to TRBJ2-7, with 8 nucleotides matching TRBD1. In germline, CDR1 is SGHRS, CDR2 YFSETQ. V lost 4 bases, J lost 6 bases, and 12 bases stayed unmatched. The CDR3 covers 15 residues. CDR3 bases: TGCGCCAGCAGCCCTCCTAGACAGGGGACGGCCGAGCAGTACTTC. It yields the protein CASSPPRQGTAEQYF.

This chain connects TRBV20-1 to TRBJ2-7; D perhaps matches TRBD2 (5 bases). V was pared by 2 bases and J by 2 bases, with 7 bases between. The CDR3 has 12 residues. CDR1 and CDR2 (germline): DFQATT, SNEGSKA (reference sequence). The CDR3 nucleotides are TGCAGTGCTAGACGGGAAACCTACGAGCAGTACTTC. Translated, it gives CSARRETYEQYF.

This clonotype was seen ten or more times. V is TRBV11-2 and J is TRBJ2-1; D is ambiguous. The germline gives CDR1 SGHAT, CDR2 FQNNGV. The CDR3 has 13 amino acids. V was trimmed by 5 bases and J by 9 bases, leaving 14 bases between them. CDR3 sequence: CASSTILRPEQFF. The CDR3 bases are TGTGCCAGCAGCACAATTCTTAGGCCTGAGCAGTTCTTC.

This clonotype was seen many times. The rearrangement joins TRBV20-1 to TRBJ2-7, with TRBD2 as a possible D gene (6 bases). Germline-derived CDR1 and CDR2 are DFQATT and SNEGSKA (reference sequence). Between the trimmed V and J ends, which lost 5 bases and 7 bases, there was a span of 18 bases. The CDR3 has 13 residues. CDR3 sequence: CSAAPGLLREQYF. In DNA, the CDR3 is TGCAGTGCTGCCCCGGGACTCCTGAGGGAGCAGTACTTC.

The rearrangement uses TRBV11-2 and TRBJ2-2, with D tentatively TRBD2 (6 bases). Germline CDR1 SGHAT, CDR2 FQNNGV. The length of the CDR3 is 14 residues. The ends were cut back, 1 base at V and 6 bases at J, with 9 bases in the middle. The CDR3 bases are TGTGCCAGCAGCTTAGTACCGGGGGCCGGGGAGCTGTTTTTT. It codes for CASSLVPGAGELFF.

This clonotype has just one count. The V and J genes are TRBV19 and TRBJ2-2; 10 bases agree with TRBD1. The CDR3 length is 19 residues. Germline assignment: CDR1 LNHDA and CDR2 SQIVND (reference sequence). Unmatched junction bases numbered 19, after V lost 7 bases and J lost 5 bases. CDR3 protein: CASNSPRGIGTGATGELFF. DNA of the CDR3: TGTGCCAGTAATAGCCCTAGAGGGATCGGGACAGGGGCGACCGGGGAGCTGTTTTTT. Based on the CDR3 plus reference TRBV19 and TRBJ2-2, the full variable domain is DGGITQSPKYLFRKEGQNVTLSCEQNLNHDAMYWYRQDPGQGLRLIYYSQIVNDFQKGDIAEGYSVSREKKESFPLTVTSAQKNPTAFYLCASNSPRGIGTGATGELFFGEGSRLTVL.

The chain joins TRBV29-1 to TRBJ2-5; TRBD1 matches 7 bases. The CDR3 length is 15 residues. The V and J ends lost 4 bases and 5 bases, in that order; junction bases with no gene match: 13. The germline V gene has CDR1 SQVTM and CDR2 ANQGSEA. For the CDR3, the DNA is TGCAGCGTTGCGGCGTCAGGGGGAGTTACTGAGACCCAGTACTTC. Translating it yields CSVAASGGVTETQYF.